This T cell receptor (beta chain) was profiled in a study of CD8+ T cells in alopecia areata. For the study at large: It was oral tofacitinib, at 5 to 10 mg twice daily, that treated patients received. Study-wide results and limits: Within the top 100, expanded CD8+ clones significantly decreased with tofacitinib, as did scalp clonality. Researchers reported that TCR sharing among patients proved less clear than in mice, possibly HLA-linked.

About this clone: Its antigen is unidentified.

cDNA prepared by RNA extraction and subsequent reverse transcription served as the template for sequencing. The assay was immunoSEQ multiplex PCR, and TCRdb's table has in-frame clones only and misses some. The profile shows 200,000 or so clones, 58% of them singletons. Treatment: oral pan-JAK inhibitor, 5-10 mg twice daily. Germline assignment: CDR1 LGHNA and CDR2 YSLEER. The CDR3 has 14 amino acids. V lost 3 bases, J lost 5 bases, and 11 bases lay in between. The chain couples TRBV4-3 to TRBJ2-1, with D hard to call. The sample here was CD4+ T cells sorted from blood, taken at week 24, from a patient treated with tofacitinib. The source of this sequence is a human donor with alopecia areata. The CDR3: CASSQPGWNNEQFF. In DNA, the CDR3 is TGCGCCAGCAGCCAGCCTGGTTGGAACAATGAGCAGTTCTTC.